This T cell receptor (gamma chain) was identified during a study of Vδ1+ human thymocytes (dated by TCRdb to the late 2010s). In terms of the full investigation: The study characterised mRNA-level TRG and TRD CDR3 repertoires of highly purified Vdelta1+ thymocytes from young children as a data resource. Validation of the multiplex-based CDR3 amplicon strategy against 5'RACE-based CDR3 amplicon generation methods had been performed previously.

Broad study findings and their caveats: Because unexpected Vdelta2 sequences could lead to misinterpretation of bulk repertoire data, the authors recommended using highly purified populations and single-cell validation. No clustering by age or sex was observed, so analyses did not stratify donors by these variables. Many TRG clonotypes were shared between donors (up to roughly 6.9x10^3), whereas TRD repertoires were essentially private (max roughly 100 shared). Although sort purity was high, roughly 20% of thymic TRD sequences were Vdelta2 (with a few Vdelta3), in contrast to the peripheral blood Vdelta1+ controls. The thymic TRG and TRD repertoires appeared highly polyclonal, with Gaussian CDR3 length distributions, in contrast to the oligoclonal repertoires of peripheral blood.

This clone turned up a few times. Which antigen it targets is not known. Relative to the germline gene, one junction end is altered; a read error may explain this. Thymic samples were depleted of alphabeta T cells, then CD3+ TCRVdelta1+ TCRVdelta2- thymocytes were FACS-sorted. Sorted Vdelta1+ thymocyte purity ranged from roughly 97% to 99.6%. The thymic specimens were obtained from 8 paediatric patients who were undergoing corrective cardiac surgery and ranged in age from about 5 days to 16 months. The thymic tissue was dispersed, and mononuclear cells were isolated using a Histopaque-1077 density gradient. The staining antibodies were anti-TCRVdelta1 clone TS8.2, anti-TCRVdelta2 clone B6, anti-CD3 clone HIT3a and anti-TCRalphabeta clone IP26. RNA extraction was performed with the RNeasy mini kit, and reverse transcription was done with Superscript III. CDR3 amplicons were produced by multiplex PCR using pooled V-gene forward primers and a constant-region reverse primer with Illumina adaptor overhangs. After gel purification, amplicons were indexed with Nextera index primers over about 8 extra PCR cycles and were then purified with AMPure XP beads. Sequencing of the libraries was done on an Illumina MiSeq using paired-end 250 bp reads, dual indexing and a roughly 18% PhiX spike-in. Concerning the study's data processing: Read quality was checked with FastQC, and TRG read pairs were merged using ea-utils fastq-join. IMGT/HighV-QUEST was used to annotate sequences, retaining only productive sequences with an unambiguous V-gene assignment, and each clonotype was defined by an identical CDR3 sequence. For downstream analysis, the tools were VDJtools 1.1.1, tcR 2.2.3, Treemap and vegan Shannon diversity in R 3.4.4. TCRdb called clones from the public reads with CATT, and repeated DNA sequences were later combined into one row. The V and J calls, along with clone size, are taken from TCRdb and not from the paper's own processing. The sample records 9,000 or so gamma-chain clones, 55% to 60% of which are singletons. The ten largest clones add up to 1.4% to 1.5% of the sample.

CDR1 and CDR2 are drawn from the germline V gene: EGSNGY, YDSYNSKV. CDR3 length: 15 amino acids, cysteine to phenylalanine. CDR3 DNA only is kept here, 45 bases in frame from base 1. The sequence is built from TRGV2 and TRGJP2. The sample comprised Vdelta1+ gamma-delta thymocytes from the thymus. The cell subset or site label of this sample denotes: FACS-sorted CD3+ TCRalphabeta- TCRVdelta1+ TCRVdelta2- thymocytes. This sequence originates from a girl in the first two years of life who had congenital heart surgery. The DNA reads as follows: TGTGCCACCTGGGACGGGCAAGGCGATGATTGGATCAGGACGTTT. This sequence encodes CATWDGQGDDWIRTF.